This TCR beta chain was retrieved from a study of blood T cell repertoires in COVID-19. The germline V gene has CDR1 SGHAT and CDR2 FQNNGV. CDR3 length: 14 amino acids. V shed 5 bases and J shed 5 bases, with 15 bases lying between them. Original handling: How many nucleated cells were present was estimated from reference gene primer amplification. The repertoire was sequenced with immunoSEQ multiplex PCR; TCRdb's copy has only in-frame clones and lacks some. Clone size and V and J calls were adopted from that table, with D and trimming inferred from the DNA. The data contain over 250,000 clones, roughly 85% of them singletons. Participants were aged roughly 18 to 100 years from roughly 25 US areas. Before they entered the study, exposed participants had met a COVID-19 case within 2 weeks.

V gene TRBV11-2 combines with J gene TRBJ1-2; the D gene is possibly TRBD1 (5 bases). Specimen: PBMCs or T cells enriched from blood (not recorded which). This TCR was sampled from a man aged 35-49 years who had been exposed to COVID-19. CDR3: CASSKRRRGYGYTF. CDR3 DNA: TGTGCCAGCAGCAAAAGGCGGCGGGGGTATGGCTACACCTTC.